The 3 T cell receptor beta chains presented below share a single source sample, sequenced in a study of T-cell memory formation after mild COVID-19. TCRdb re-analysed the 5' RACE reads in MiXCR, keeping a single row per CDR3 protein. The table shows under 200,000 distinct CDR3 sequences, with 9.5% to 13% occurring only once. The specimen sequenced was PBMCs or a T cell subset sorted from them (not recorded which). These receptor sequences come from a man in his late teens or twenties who had mild COVID-19 (a few samples of this study predate the infection). Cell type and time point are not known.

The CDR3 region is CASSPGGARINGYTF. CDR3 nucleotide sequence: TGCGCCAGCTCCCCGGGGGGCGCCAGGATTAATGGCTACACCTTC. The rearrangement uses TRBV5-1 and TRBJ1-2; possible D gene TRBD1, 6 bases. The ends were cut back, 7 bases at V and 6 bases at J, with 22 bases in the middle. The CDR3 extends over 15 amino acids. The germline V gene has CDR1 SGHRS and CDR2 YFSETQ.

This clonotype showed up just a few times. The chain combines TRBV4-3 with TRBJ2-3, with 9 bases lining up with TRBD2. Germline-derived CDR1 and CDR2 are LGHNA and YSLEER. Losses at the gene ends were 0 bases for V and 2 bases for J; bases not matched to a gene: 9. This CDR3 has 18 residues. Here the CDR3 reads CASSQEASAGGNTDTQYF. The DNA of the CDR3 is TGCGCCAGCAGCCAAGAAGCTTCAGCGGGGGGTAACACAGATACGCAGTATTTT.

The rearrangement uses TRBV6-5 and TRBJ2-5; a weak D match, TRBD2 (5 bases). Germline V lookup: CDR1 MNHEY, CDR2 SVGAGI. Trimming took 6 bases from V and 0 from J, leaving 17 bases between them. CDR3 length: 16 amino acids. CDR3 loop: CASSRPGVPYQETQYF. The DNA of the CDR3 is TGTGCCAGCAGCCGGCCCGGGGTCCCGTACCAAGAGACCCAGTACTTC.